This TCR beta chain was recorded in a study of T cell responses to AZD1222 COVID-19 vaccine. The data were produced by immunoSEQ multiplex PCR, yet TCRdb's version contains in-frame clones alone and is incomplete. The table includes over 85,000 clones, about 89% detected once. Overall study findings and caveats: CD4 TCRs associated with vaccination spanned spike, dominating at 160-218 and 743-854.

Concerning this clone itself: Its antigen is unknown.

V was pared by 4 bases and J by 1 base, with 10 bases between. Per the germline V gene, CDR1 is LNHDA and CDR2 is SQIVND (reference sequence). The CDR3 has 14 amino acids. This chain uses TRBV19 with TRBJ2-5; D is unresolved. The TCR originated in an adult in good health. The sample consisted of peripheral blood, taken on day 0 of AZD1222 vaccination. This CDR3 reads CASSTKTAQETQYF. The CDR3 nucleotides read TGTGCCAGTAGTACGAAAACGGCCCAAGAGACCCAGTACTTC. The full variable domain, with the rest looked up from reference TRBV19 and TRBJ2-5, is DGGITQSPKYLFRKEGQNVTLSCEQNLNHDAMYWYRQDPGQGLRLIYYSQIVNDFQKGDIAEGYSVSREKKESFPLTVTSAQKNPTAFYLCASSTKTAQETQYFGPGTRLLVL.